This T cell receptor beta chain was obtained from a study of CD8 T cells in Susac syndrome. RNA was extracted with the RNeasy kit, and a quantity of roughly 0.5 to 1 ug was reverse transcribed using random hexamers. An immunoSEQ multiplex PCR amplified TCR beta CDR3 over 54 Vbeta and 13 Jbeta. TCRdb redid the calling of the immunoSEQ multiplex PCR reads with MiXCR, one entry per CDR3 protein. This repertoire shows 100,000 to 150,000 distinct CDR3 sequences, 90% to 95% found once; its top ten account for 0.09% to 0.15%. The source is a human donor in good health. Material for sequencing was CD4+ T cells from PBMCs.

For the CDR3, the DNA is TGCAGCGGCCGGGCAGGCTTCCAAGAGACCCAGTACTTC. It encodes CSGRAGFQETQYF. This sequence joins TRBV29-1 and TRBJ2-5; D is ambiguous. This CDR3 is 13 amino acids long. Germline CDR1 and CDR2: SQVTM and ANQGSEA. The ends were cut back, 7 bases at V and 1 base at J, with 13 bases in the middle.